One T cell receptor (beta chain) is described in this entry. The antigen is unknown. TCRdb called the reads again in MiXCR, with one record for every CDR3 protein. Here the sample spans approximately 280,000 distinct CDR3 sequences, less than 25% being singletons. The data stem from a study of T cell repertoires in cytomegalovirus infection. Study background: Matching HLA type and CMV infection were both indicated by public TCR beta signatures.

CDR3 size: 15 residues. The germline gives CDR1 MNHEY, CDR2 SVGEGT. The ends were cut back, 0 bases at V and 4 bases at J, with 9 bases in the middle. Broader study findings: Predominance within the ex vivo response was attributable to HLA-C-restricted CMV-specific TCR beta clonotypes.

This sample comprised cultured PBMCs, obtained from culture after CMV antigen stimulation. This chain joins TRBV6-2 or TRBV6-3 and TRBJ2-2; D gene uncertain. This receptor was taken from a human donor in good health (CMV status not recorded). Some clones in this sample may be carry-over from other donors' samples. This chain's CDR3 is CASSYSPAFTGELFF. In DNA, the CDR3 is TGTGCCAGCAGTTACTCGCCTGCTTTCACCGGGGAGCTGTTTTTT.